These 25 T cell receptor beta chains came from one sample sequenced in a study of cytomegalovirus exposure and HLA in healthy donors. The study ran its PCR with 60 Vbeta and 13 Jbeta primers. Assay used: immunoSEQ multiplex PCR; TCRdb lists only in-frame clones, some missing. Of about 82,000 clones listed, approximately 68% were seen once; the top ten hold about 22%. The sample consisted of PBMCs. These receptor sequences come from a woman aged 45-60 years in good health and CMV-seropositive.

This sequence joins TRBV6-5 and TRBJ1-2, with D tentatively TRBD1 (6 bases). Germline V gene sequence: CDR1 MNHEY, CDR2 SVGAGI. CDR3 length equals 14 residues. Trimming stripped 0 bases from V and 8 bases from J, with 13 bases between. The CDR3 DNA follows: TGTGCCAGCAGTTACTCTGGGGGCGGAGTGGGCTACACCTTC. This translates into CASSYSGGGVGYTF.

This clone turned up a few times. The chain recombines TRBV5-4 with TRBJ2-7, with 7 nucleotides matching TRBD1. V lost 4 bases to trimming and J lost 3 bases; unmatched junction nucleotides: 13. This CDR3 spans 16 amino acids. CDR1 is SGHNT, CDR2 YYREEE, per germline (reference sequence). CDR3 loop: CASSPGQPNTIYEQYF. The CDR3 nucleotides read TGTGCCAGCAGCCCGGGACAGCCGAATACCATCTACGAGCAGTACTTC.

The chain joins TRBV6-1 to TRBJ2-7; 8 positions match TRBD1. V lost 2 bases, J lost 6 bases, and 9 bases stayed unmatched. Germline CDR1 is MNHNS and CDR2 is SASEGT. This CDR3 has 15 amino acids. The CDR3 DNA reads as TGTGCCAGCAGTGAATCTACAGGGGGAAGACGCGAGCAGTACTTC. This translates into CASSESTGGRREQYF.

The chain uses TRBV6-1 and TRBJ2-7; D is perhaps TRBD2 (6 bases). This CDR3 has 14 residues. V dropped 6 bases and J dropped 4 bases, with 16 bases sitting between them. In germline, CDR1 is MNHNS, CDR2 SASEGT. CDR3 sequence: CASRGPGLIYEQYF. The CDR3 nucleotides read TGTGCCAGCAGGGGCCCGGGACTTATTTACGAGCAGTACTTC.

This clone was found a few times. DNA of the CDR3: TGTGCCACCAGCAGAGATCAGGGGGCACCCCTCCACTTT. This sequence encodes CATSRDQGAPLHF. The V call is TRBV15, the J call TRBJ1-6; 7 bases map to TRBD1. Germline V gives CDR1 LNHNV, CDR2 YYDKDF (reference sequence). The junction had 1 base not matched to a gene; V was cut back by 0 bases and J by 11 bases. The CDR3 runs 13 residues. Drawing the rest from reference TRBV15 and TRBJ1-6, the complete variable domain is DAMVIQNPRYQVTQFGKPVTLSCSQTLNHNVMYWYQQKSSQAPKLLFHYYDKDFNNEADTPDNFQSRRPNTSFCFLDIRSPGLGDTAMYLCATSRDQGAPLHFGNGTRLTVT.

This chain joins TRBV29-1 and TRBJ2-1, with 12 bases aligning to TRBD2. The germline gives CDR1 SQVTM, CDR2 ANQGSEA. V lost 2 bases to trimming and J lost 7 bases; unmatched junction nucleotides: 3. The CDR3 runs to 14 residues. CDR3 in DNA: TGCAGCGTTGAAAGGACTAGCGGGGTAAATGAGCAGTTCTTC. Its translation: CSVERTSGVNEQFF.

The chain carries TRBV9 and TRBJ1-6; possible D gene TRBD1, 5 bases. Trimming took off 2 bases at V and 8 bases at J, with 11 bases between the two ends. Per germline, CDR1 SGDLS and CDR2 YYNGEE. The CDR3 runs to 14 residues. Here the CDR3 DNA reads TGTGCCAGCAGCGTTACCCAGGGCGATTCACCCCTCCACTTT. Amino acids: CASSVTQGDSPLHF.

A few counts support this clone. The CDR3 DNA sequence: TGCGCCAGCAGTGACAGGGGGTCTAACTATGGCTACACCTTC. Residues: CASSDRGSNYGYTF. The V and J genes are TRBV10-1 and TRBJ1-2, with TRBD1 identical over 7 bases. CDR1 WNHNN and CDR2 SYGVQD come from the germline V gene (reference sequence). V gave up 3 bases and J gave up 0 bases; unmatched junction bases: 1. CDR3 length: 14 amino acids.

The V call is TRBV2, the J call TRBJ2-2; 12 bases match TRBD2. The trim removed 0 bases at V and 7 bases at J, leaving 12 bases unmatched. CDR3 size: 19 residues. The germline V gene has CDR1 SNHLY and CDR2 FYNNEI. The CDR3 DNA sequence: TGTGCCAGCAGTGAAGCGCTCGTGTCTAGCGGGGGGGCTATCGGGGAGCTGTTTTTT. Amino acids: CASSEALVSSGGAIGELFF.

The sample holds a few counts of this clone. J is TRBJ1-2 and V is TRBV30; D is perhaps TRBD1 (6 bases). V lost 0 bases to trimming and J lost 4 bases, with 9 bases between them. CDR1 GTSNPN and CDR2 SVGIG come from the germline V gene (reference sequence). The CDR3 runs to 13 residues. CDR3 sequence reads: CAWSVAQGYGYTF. In DNA form, the CDR3 reads TGTGCCTGGAGTGTAGCACAGGGCTATGGCTACACCTTC.

CDR3 in amino acids: CASSPSQGLVTDTQYF. CDR3 coding DNA: TGTGCCAGCAGCCCCTCACAGGGTCTAGTCACAGATACGCAGTATTTT. The chain is built from TRBV27 and TRBJ2-3; tentatively, D is TRBD1 (6 bases). The CDR3 sequence is 16 residues long. Germline values: CDR1 MNHEY, CDR2 SMNVEV (reference sequence). Deletions cut 6 bases from V and 2 bases from J, with 18 bases between.

This rearrangement joins TRBV18 to TRBJ1-6, with D tentatively TRBD1 (6 bases). The CDR3 is 14 amino acids. V was pared by 2 bases and J by 11 bases, with 13 bases between. From germline, CDR1 is KGHSH and CDR2 LQKENI. CDR3 coding DNA: TGTGCCAGCTCACCAGACACAGGGTGGGCACCCCTCCACTTT. Residues: CASSPDTGWAPLHF.

The chain couples TRBV9 to TRBJ2-3; D is unclear. Trimming left V 4 bases short and J 4 bases short, with 16 bases between. The CDR3 has 15 residues. Germline V gene lookup returns CDR1 SGDLS and CDR2 YYNGEE. Here the CDR3 reads CASSPPGGFADTQYF. DNA for the CDR3: TGTGCCAGCAGCCCACCTGGCGGCTTTGCAGATACGCAGTATTTT. The full variable domain, its missing parts supplied by reference TRBV9 and TRBJ2-3, is DSGVTQTPKHLITATGQRVTLRCSPRSGDLSVYWYQQSLDQGLQFLIQYYNGEERAKGNILERFSAQQFPDLHSELNLSSLELGDSALYFCASSPPGGFADTQYFGPGTRLTVL.

The genes are TRBV19 and TRBJ1-4; 8 positions agree with TRBD1. The trim removed 3 bases at V and 6 bases at J, leaving 6 bases unmatched. Germline lookup yields CDR1 LNHDA and CDR2 SQIVND (reference sequence). CDR3 length: 15 amino acids. This chain's CDR3 is CASSIRAGGDEKLFF. CDR3 in DNA: TGTGCCAGTAGTATTCGGGCAGGGGGCGATGAAAAACTGTTTTTT.

The chain carries TRBV6-5 and TRBJ1-1; TRBD1 agrees at 7 bases. The V gene's germline CDR1 is MNHEY and CDR2 SVGAGI. Losses at the gene ends were 6 bases for V and 1 base for J; bases not matched to a gene: 2. The CDR3 length is 13 residues. The CDR3 nucleotides are TGTGCCAGCAGGGGACAGCCGAACACTGAAGCTTTCTTT. The encoded protein is CASRGQPNTEAFF.

This clone showed up just once. This rearrangement joins TRBV29-1 to TRBJ2-7, with 12 bases identical to TRBD1. V lost 1 base and J lost 4; bases outside the gene matches: 14. The CDR3 is 18 amino acids. Germline-derived CDR1 and CDR2 are SQVTM and ANQGSEA. The CDR3 protein is CSVEVPQLPGQGAYEQYF. The CDR3, as DNA: TGCAGCGTTGAAGTACCCCAGCTTCCGGGACAGGGGGCATACGAGCAGTACTTC.

This chain uses TRBV27 with TRBJ1-1, with TRBD1 as a possible D gene (6 bases). V was clipped by 10 bases and J by 2 bases, with 14 bases between them. The germline gives CDR1 MNHEY, CDR2 SMNVEV (reference sequence). This CDR3 is built from 13 residues. CDR3 DNA sequence: TGTGCCACCAAGCAACAGGGTAACACTGAAGCTTTCTTT. It yields the protein CATKQQGNTEAFF.

The chain recombines TRBV4-2 with TRBJ2-5, with 15 positions matching TRBD2. After removal of 4 bases from V and 1 base from J, the junction contained 4 bases not matched to a gene. In germline, CDR1 is LGHNA, CDR2 YNFKEQ. This CDR3 contains 17 residues. The CDR3 protein is CASSRGTSGGSQETQYF. CDR3 DNA: TGTGCCAGCAGCCGCGGGACTAGCGGGGGGAGCCAAGAGACCCAGTACTTC.

The CDR3 nucleotides read TGTGCCAGCAGTTCCGGCTATGGCTACACCTTC. Residues: CASSSGYGYTF. The chain has TRBV28 and TRBJ1-2; D uncertain. Germline lookup yields CDR1 MDHEN and CDR2 SYDVKM. Trimming took off 4 bases at V and 4 bases at J, with 4 bases between the two ends. This CDR3 is built from 11 residues.

The V and J genes are TRBV13 and TRBJ1-2, with 7 positions matching TRBD1. The V segment lost 5 bases and the J segment 4 bases; nucleotides outside the gene matches: 7. The CDR3 runs to 14 residues. CDR1 and CDR2 (germline): PRHDT, FYEKMQ (reference sequence). The CDR3 spells CASSLQGVVYGYTF. The DNA for the CDR3 is TGTGCCAGCAGCCTTCAGGGGGTAGTCTATGGCTACACCTTC.

This rearrangement joins TRBV6-1 to TRBJ1-4; D ambiguous. V lost 2 bases to trimming and J lost 5 bases, with 9 bases between them. In germline, CDR1 is MNHNS, CDR2 SASEGT. The CDR3 has 14 amino acids. The CDR3 loop is CASSEWGGNEKLFF. Here the CDR3 DNA reads TGTGCCAGCAGTGAATGGGGAGGAAATGAAAAACTGTTTTTT.

This chain uses TRBV7-8 with TRBJ1-3; D is possibly TRBD1 (6 bases). The CDR3 length is 15 residues. Trimming cost V 4 bases and J 3 bases, with 13 bases left between them. Germline CDR1 and CDR2: SGHVS and FQNEAQ. This CDR3 reads CASSSRQAYGNTIYF. The CDR3 DNA reads TGTGCCAGCAGCTCACGACAGGCTTATGGAAACACCATATATTTT.

This clone showed up just once. A read error may account for a junction end that differs from germline. The chain uses TRBV10-2 and TRBJ1-2, with D possibly matching TRBD1 (6 bases). The germline V gene has CDR1 WSHSY and CDR2 SAAADI. CDR3 length: 13 residues. The CDR3 loop is CASTTDRRYGYTF. The CDR3 DNA reads as TGCGCCAGCACCACAGACAGGCGGTATGGTTACACCTTC.

This sequence joins TRBV7-2 and TRBJ1-3; 10 bases line up with TRBD1. The CDR3 has 16 residues. The germline gives CDR1 SGHTA, CDR2 FQGNSA. V was pared by 3 bases and J by 4 bases, with 6 bases of the junction left unmatched. In DNA form, the CDR3 reads TGTGCCAGCAGCTTGGTGACAGGGGGCATGGGAAACACCATATATTTT. It codes for CASSLVTGGMGNTIYF. The variable domain in full, completed from reference TRBV7-2 and TRBJ1-3, reads GAGVSQSPSNKVTEKGKDVELRCDPISGHTALYWYRQSLGQGLEFLIYFQGNSAPDKSGLPSDRFSAERTGGSVSTLTIQRTQQEDSAVYLCASSLVTGGMGNTIYFGEGSWLTVV.

The CDR3 reads CASSYSGGQGETQYF. CDR3 bases: TGTGCCAGCAGCTATAGCGGGGGGCAGGGAGAGACCCAGTACTTC. The chain employs TRBV7-2 and TRBJ2-5; 10 bases are shared with TRBD2. The V and J ends lost 4 bases and 4 bases, in that order; junction bases with no gene match: 6. Germline CDR1 and CDR2: SGHTA and FQGNSA. This CDR3 has 15 residues.